This T cell receptor beta chain was sequenced in a study of vaccination and CD4 T cells after COVID-19. Across the whole study: Participants received two doses of either BNT162b2 or mRNA-1273 vaccine. Researchers treated control cultures with a CEFX pool, an HIV-1 Nef pool, or no peptide. Points from the study as a whole: Median roughly 90% of reactive clones detected in convalescent patients emerged only post-vaccination.

The Oncomine TCR Beta short-read assay sequenced DNA from cultured CD4+ T cells. Using its own MiXCR run on the PCR reads, TCRdb lists one record per CDR3 protein. This table holds 23,000 or so distinct CDR3 sequences, approximately 28% found once. Per germline, CDR1 DFQATT and CDR2 SNEGSKA (reference sequence). The junction had 5 bases not matched to a gene; V was cut back by 3 bases and J by 3 bases. This CDR3 has 14 amino acids. Sample share makes this clonotype medium-sized (0.01 to 0.1%). Its antigen is undetermined. Time point indicated: late sampling 161 to 241 days after vaccination in three convalescent patients. Treatment meaning: roughly 10-day PBMC culture with coronavirus spike peptide pools or control peptides (ViraFEST assay). For ViraFEST, peptide pools expanded antigen-specific T cells, after which the TCRs were sequenced.

This sequence was found in a human donor who had recovered from COVID-19. The source material was CD4+ T cells from blood, cultured in vitro, sampled about 7 months after SARS-CoV-2 vaccination. The V and J genes are TRBV20-1 and TRBJ1-5, with TRBD1 matching 7 bases. Written as DNA, the CDR3 is TGCAGTGCTAGGACAGGGTGGGACAATCAGCCCCAGCATTTT. Its translation: CSARTGWDNQPQHF.